This entry lists 21 T cell receptor beta chains sequenced from one sample in a study of shared clonotypes between healthy human individuals. Repertoires were generated with immunoSEQ multiplex PCR, while TCRdb's copy carries only in-frame clones and drops some. The sample lists fewer than 1.8 million clones; about 98.5% were seen once. Sequenced: naive CD4+ T cells sorted from blood. Subset meaning: CD45RA+ positively selected. These receptors all come from a man aged 25 to 45 in good health.

The gene calls are TRBV5-5 and TRBJ2-4; perhaps TRBD1 as D (6 bases). Germline CDR1 SGHKS, CDR2 YYEKEE (reference sequence). Deletions cut 4 bases from V and 9 bases from J, with 20 bases between. The CDR3 length is 15 residues. As DNA, the CDR3 is TGTGCCAGCAGCCCCCCGGGACACCCTATCGGCATTCAGTACTTC. Residues: CASSPPGHPIGIQYF.

The V call is TRBV7-9, the J call TRBJ2-2; 9 nucleotides align to TRBD2. The CDR3 runs to 17 residues. The germline V gene has CDR1 SEHNR and CDR2 FQNEAQ (reference sequence). V lost 6 bases to trimming and J lost 1 base; unmatched junction nucleotides: 9. The CDR3 region is CASRHLAGQLNTGELFF. The CDR3 DNA reads as TGTGCCAGCAGACACCTAGCGGGGCAATTGAACACCGGGGAGCTGTTTTTT.

This clone appeared once. The rearrangement uses TRBV2 and TRBJ2-7, with 8 bases that match TRBD1. The trim removed 4 bases at V and 6 bases at J, leaving 5 bases unmatched. The CDR3 sequence is 13 residues long. Germline loops: CDR1 SNHLY, CDR2 FYNNEI. CDR3 loop: CASSGTGYSEQYF. CDR3 DNA sequence: TGTGCCAGCAGTGGGACAGGGTACAGCGAGCAGTACTTC. Based on the CDR3 plus reference TRBV2 and TRBJ2-7, the full variable domain is EPEVTQTPSHQVTQMGQEVILRCVPISNHLYFYWYRQILGQKVEFLVSFYNNEISEKSEIFDDQFSVERPDGSNFTLKIRSTKLEDSAMYFCASSGTGYSEQYFGPGTRLTVT.

CDR3 region: CASRRGENTEAFF. DNA for the CDR3: TGTGCCAGCAGGAGGGGGGAGAACACTGAAGCTTTCTTT. The gene calls are TRBV2 and TRBJ1-1; D perhaps matches TRBD1 (6 bases). The CDR3 consists of 13 residues. Trimming stripped 6 bases from V and 1 base from J, with 9 bases between. Germline-derived CDR1 and CDR2 are SNHLY and FYNNEI.

The V gene is TRBV28, the J gene TRBJ1-5; D not certain. This CDR3 region has 14 residues. Per the germline V gene, CDR1 is MDHEN and CDR2 is SYDVKM. V was cut by 7 bases and J by 2 bases, with 12 bases left in between. The CDR3 coding sequence is TGTGCCAGCACATTCGGAAGCGGCAATCAGCCCCAGCATTTT. Protein: CASTFGSGNQPQHF.

This chain joins TRBV7-9 and TRBJ2-7, with TRBD2 matching over 7 bases. The CDR3 extends over 15 amino acids. Germline V gene data show CDR1 as SEHNR and CDR2 as FQNEAQ (reference sequence). J was trimmed by 3 bases and V by 5 bases; bases with no gene match: 10. The DNA for the CDR3 is TGTGCCAGCAGCCCCTGGGGGGGAAGAAGCTACGAGCAGTACTTC. Its protein product is CASSPWGGRSYEQYF.

This clone came up once. Other nucleotide sequences in the sample specify the same CDR3. V usage is TRBV5-1 and J usage is TRBJ2-7; a possible D gene is TRBD1 (6 bases). V gave up 0 bases and J gave up 2 bases, with 12 bases separating them. This CDR3 has 15 amino acids. Looked up from germline, CDR1 is SGHRS and CDR2 is YFSETQ. In DNA form, the CDR3 reads TGCGCCAGCAGCTTGGCAATGGACAGACCCTACGAGCAGTACTTC. Translated, it gives CASSLAMDRPYEQYF. The full variable domain, rest sourced from reference TRBV5-1 and TRBJ2-7, is KAGVTQTPRYLIKTRGQQVTLSCSPISGHRSVSWYQQTPGQGLQFLFEYFSETQRNKGNFPGRFSGRQFSNSRSEMNVSTLELGDSALYLCASSLAMDRPYEQYFGPGTRLTVT.

This chain connects TRBV30 to TRBJ2-1; the D call may be TRBD1 or TRBD2 (5 bases each). The V gene's germline CDR1 is GTSNPN and CDR2 SVGIG (reference sequence). CDR3 length: 15 amino acids. Trimming took 2 bases from V and 6 from J, leaving 17 bases between them. CDR3 residues: CAWSYWDVGSNEQFF. CDR3 coding DNA: TGTGCCTGGAGTTACTGGGACGTCGGATCCAATGAGCAGTTCTTC.

The V and J genes are TRBV15 and TRBJ2-3, with 9 bases that match TRBD2. V lost 5 bases and J lost 0; bases outside the gene matches: 18. This CDR3 comprises 20 residues. Germline V gene sequence: CDR1 LNHNV, CDR2 YYDKDF (reference sequence). Here the CDR3 reads CATSGSGRPRGESSTDTQYF. The CDR3 nucleotides read TGTGCCACCAGCGGGAGCGGGAGGCCGCGAGGGGAGTCTAGCACAGATACGCAGTATTTT.

The V call is TRBV9, the J call TRBJ1-1; D remains unclear. The length of the CDR3 is 11 residues. Germline V gives CDR1 SGDLS, CDR2 YYNGEE. Trimming pared 4 bases from V and 10 bases from J, leaving 11 bases between. The CDR3 here is CASSNGSPAFF. DNA for the CDR3: TGTGCCAGCAGCAACGGGAGCCCAGCTTTCTTT.

The rearrangement links TRBV11-3 to TRBJ2-7; weak D call: TRBD1 (6 bases). Looked up from germline, CDR1 is SGHNT and CDR2 is YENEEA. This CDR3 is built from 14 residues. The V gene lost 0 bases and the J gene lost 5 bases, with 11 bases spanning the gap. CDR3 sequence (DNA): TGTGCCAGCAGCTTAGATGGCAGGGGAGACGAGCAGTACTTC. As protein: CASSLDGRGDEQYF.

The genes are TRBV5-6 and TRBJ1-1, with TRBD1 identical over 8 bases. The trim removed 4 bases at V and 3 bases at J, leaving 11 bases unmatched. The CDR3 length is 16 residues. From germline, CDR1 is SGHDT and CDR2 YYEEEE. This chain's CDR3 is CASSNLRTGPDTEAFF. The CDR3, as DNA: TGTGCCAGCAGCAACCTTCGGACAGGGCCGGACACTGAAGCTTTCTTT.

V gene TRBV18 combines with J gene TRBJ2-3; weak D call: TRBD2 (5 bases). The germline V gene has CDR1 KGHSH and CDR2 LQKENI. The CDR3 has 15 residues. The V end lost 6 bases, the J end lost 3 bases, and 16 bases lay between the germline ends. The DNA of the CDR3 is TGTGCCAGCTCCCCGTCGAGGGTTTGGACAGATACGCAGTATTTT. Translated: CASSPSRVWTDTQYF.

The chain employs TRBV18 and TRBJ2-7; 10 positions match TRBD1. The CDR3 has 17 residues. V shed 2 bases and J 4 bases; nucleotides not matched to a gene: 11. CDR1 and CDR2 (germline): KGHSH, LQKENI. CDR3 sequence: CASSPSQGGTGAYEQYF. In DNA form, the CDR3 reads TGTGCCAGCTCACCATCCCAGGGGGGGACAGGGGCTTACGAGCAGTACTTC.

V and J are TRBV19 and TRBJ2-5, with TRBD1 matching 9 bases. The CDR3 is 14 amino acids. J lost 4 bases, V lost 6 bases, and 6 bases had no gene match. Germline V lookup: CDR1 LNHDA, CDR2 SQIVND (reference sequence). DNA of the CDR3: TGTGCCAGTAGCCACGGACAGGGGACAGAGACCCAGTACTTC. It yields the protein CASSHGQGTETQYF.

CDR3: CASSSSGGATEAFF. CDR3 in DNA: TGTGCCAGCAGTTCGTCGGGAGGCGCCACTGAAGCTTTCTTT. The chain is built from TRBV28 and TRBJ1-1; D unclear. The germline V and J ends were trimmed by 4 bases and 4 bases, with 13 bases remaining between them. The CDR3 runs 14 residues. CDR1 and CDR2 from the germline V gene are MDHEN and SYDVKM.

This clone was found once. The genes are TRBV5-1 and TRBJ2-2, with 7 positions matching TRBD2. The V segment lost 2 bases and the J segment 7 bases; nucleotides outside the gene matches: 8. The CDR3 has 15 amino acids. The V gene's germline CDR1 is SGHRS and CDR2 YFSETQ. CDR3 sequence: CASSFGTTRSGELFF. The CDR3 DNA reads TGCGCCAGCAGCTTTGGGACTACCAGGAGCGGGGAGCTGTTTTTT.

This chain connects TRBV5-1 to TRBJ2-1, with TRBD1 as a possible D gene (5 bases). This CDR3 is 13 amino acids long. Germline V gives CDR1 SGHRS, CDR2 YFSETQ. Trimming left V 4 bases short and J 5 bases short, with 10 bases between. The CDR3 loop is CASSVDRDNEQFF. CDR3 nucleotide sequence: TGCGCCAGCAGCGTTGACAGAGACAATGAGCAGTTCTTC.

This clone was seen only once. The J gene is TRBJ2-1, the V gene TRBV7-8; a weak D match, TRBD2 (6 bases). The CDR3 runs to 16 residues. V was cut by 0 bases and J by 4 bases, with 13 bases left in between. Germline V gene lookup returns CDR1 SGHVS and CDR2 FQNEAQ. The CDR3 reads CASSLASGVTYNEQFF. The CDR3 DNA sequence: TGTGCCAGCAGCTTAGCTTCGGGAGTAACGTACAATGAGCAGTTCTTC.

This clone was seen a single time. The chain joins TRBV4-3 to TRBJ2-7; 7 positions match TRBD2. The V and J ends lost 4 bases and 2 bases, in that order; junction bases with no gene match: 11. The CDR3 covers 16 residues. Germline V gives CDR1 LGHNA, CDR2 YSLEER. CDR3 coding DNA: TGCGCCAGCAGCCGCTACAGCGGGGCTACCGCCTACGAGCAGTACTTC. Protein product: CASSRYSGATAYEQYF.

This chain connects TRBV7-8 to TRBJ2-5, with 7 positions matching TRBD1. CDR1 and CDR2 (germline): SGHVS, FQNEAQ. CDR3 size: 13 residues. Trimming removed 5 bases from V and 4 bases from J; junction bases left unmatched: 4. The CDR3 loop reads CASSKGQIETQYF. The DNA of the CDR3 is TGTGCCAGCAGCAAGGGACAGATAGAGACCCAGTACTTC.